This T cell receptor beta chain was identified during a study of identical twins. Findings and limits, study-wide: Insertions were fewer in abundant cord blood beta clonotypes, whereas memory repertoires showed none of this pattern. Zero-insertion findings could be partly confounded by invariant cells (MAIT and iNKT cells). Excess twin sharing in beta out-of-frame sequences was weaker.

Template switching introduced a universal primer site, and the cDNA bore unique molecular identifiers. TCRdb called the 5' RACE reads again in MiXCR, with one record for every CDR3 protein. Of hundreds of thousands of distinct CDR3 sequences listed, around 22% were seen once; the top ten hold more than 0.4%. Worth noting for this clonotype: Its antigen is not known.

V dropped 0 bases and J dropped 4; count of bases not matched to a gene: 12. Germline assignment: CDR1 SGHDN and CDR2 FVKESK. This CDR3 has 19 residues. The sample was also reused in another study, on yellow fever vaccine responses in identical twins.

The sequencing input was CD4+ T cells sorted from blood. The TCR sequence derives from a young woman in good health. V gene TRBV14 combines with J gene TRBJ1-2; 12 positions match TRBD1. The CDR3 loop is CASSQEFVGQGADGYGYTF. Written as DNA, the CDR3 is TGTGCCAGCAGCCAAGAATTCGTGGGACAGGGGGCGGATGGCTATGGCTACACCTTC.